Reported below is one T cell receptor beta chain. Its antigen is still unknown. The authors used approximately 3.5 ug of total RNA per TCR library. For each CDR3 protein, TCRdb gives one entry from its re-call of the 5' RACE reads, without DNA. The sample table sets out about 210,000 distinct CDR3 sequences. CDR1 is SNHLY and CDR2 is FYNNEI in the germline V gene. The CDR3 contains 13 residues. This sample is drawn from a study of monozygotic twins with inflammatory bowel disease. Study-level points and caveats: With inverse Simpson as the measure, TCRbeta diversity was lower in IBD patients than in healthy co-twins.

The source is a human donor with ulcerative colitis or Crohn's disease, or a healthy co-twin of an affected twin (not recorded which). The material sequenced was blood. The gene calls are TRBV2 and TRBJ2-7; TCRdb outputs TRBD1, but without DNA this stays unchecked. CDR3 protein: CASGGQGFYEQYF.